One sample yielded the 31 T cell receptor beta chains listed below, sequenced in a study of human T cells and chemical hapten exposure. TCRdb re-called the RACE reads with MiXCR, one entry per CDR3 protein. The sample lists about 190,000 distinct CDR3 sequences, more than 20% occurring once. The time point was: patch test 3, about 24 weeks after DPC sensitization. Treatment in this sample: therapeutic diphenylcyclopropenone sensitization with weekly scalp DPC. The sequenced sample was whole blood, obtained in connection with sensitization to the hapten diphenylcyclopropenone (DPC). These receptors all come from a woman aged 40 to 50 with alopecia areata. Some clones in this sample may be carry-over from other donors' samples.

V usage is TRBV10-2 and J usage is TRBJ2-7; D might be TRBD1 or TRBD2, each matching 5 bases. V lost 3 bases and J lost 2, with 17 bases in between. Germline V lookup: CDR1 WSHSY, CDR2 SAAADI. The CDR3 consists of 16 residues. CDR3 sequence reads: CASSDPGRQNTYEQYF. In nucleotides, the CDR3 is TGCGCCAGCAGTGATCCGGGACGACAGAATACCTACGAGCAGTACTTC.

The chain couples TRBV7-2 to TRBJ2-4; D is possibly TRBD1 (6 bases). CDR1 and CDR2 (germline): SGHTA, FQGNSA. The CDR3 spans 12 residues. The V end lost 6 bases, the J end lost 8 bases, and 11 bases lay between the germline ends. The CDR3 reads CASSLQGYIQYF. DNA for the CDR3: TGTGCCAGCAGTCTACAGGGCTACATTCAGTACTTC.

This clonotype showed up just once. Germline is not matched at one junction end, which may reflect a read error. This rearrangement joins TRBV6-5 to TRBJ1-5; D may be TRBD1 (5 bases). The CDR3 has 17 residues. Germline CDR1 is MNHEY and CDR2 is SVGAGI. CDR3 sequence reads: CASSYSGPGTSNQPQHF. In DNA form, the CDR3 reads TGTGCCAGCAGTTACTCCGGGCCAGGGACGAGCAATCAGCCCCAACATTTT.

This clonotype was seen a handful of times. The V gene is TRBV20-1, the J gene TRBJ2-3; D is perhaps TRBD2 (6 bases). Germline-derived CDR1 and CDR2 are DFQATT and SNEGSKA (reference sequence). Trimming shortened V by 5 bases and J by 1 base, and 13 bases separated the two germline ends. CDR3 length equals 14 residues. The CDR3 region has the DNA TGCAGTGCTCCGCCCGGGAGCGGCACAGATACGCAGTATTTT. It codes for CSAPPGSGTDTQYF.

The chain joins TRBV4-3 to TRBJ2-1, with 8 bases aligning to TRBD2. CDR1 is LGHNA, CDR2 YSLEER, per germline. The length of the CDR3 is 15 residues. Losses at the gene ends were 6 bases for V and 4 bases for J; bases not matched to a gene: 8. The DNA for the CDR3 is TGCGCCAGCAGACTAGCGGAAACGGGGTACAATGAGCAGTTCTTC. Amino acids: CASRLAETGYNEQFF.

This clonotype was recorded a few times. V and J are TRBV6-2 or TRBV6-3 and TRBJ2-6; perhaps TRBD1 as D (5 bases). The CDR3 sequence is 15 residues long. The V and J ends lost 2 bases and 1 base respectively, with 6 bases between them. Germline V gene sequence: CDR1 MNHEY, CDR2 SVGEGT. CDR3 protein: CASSYQGSGANVLTF. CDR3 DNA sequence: TGTGCCAGCAGTTACCAGGGATCTGGGGCCAACGTCCTGACTTTC.

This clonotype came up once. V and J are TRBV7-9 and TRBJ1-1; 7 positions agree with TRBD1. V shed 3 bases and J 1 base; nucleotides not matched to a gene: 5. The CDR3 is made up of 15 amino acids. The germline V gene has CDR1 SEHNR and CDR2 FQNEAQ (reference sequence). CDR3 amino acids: CASSFNRGSNTEAFF. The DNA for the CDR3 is TGTGCCAGCAGCTTTAACAGGGGTTCGAACACTGAAGCTTTCTTT. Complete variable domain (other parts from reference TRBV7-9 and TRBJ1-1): DTGVSQNPRHKITKRGQNVTFRCDPISEHNRLYWYRQTLGQGPEFLTYFQNEAQLEKSRLLSDRFSAERPKGSFSTLEIQRTEQGDSAMYLCASSFNRGSNTEAFFGQGTRLTVV.

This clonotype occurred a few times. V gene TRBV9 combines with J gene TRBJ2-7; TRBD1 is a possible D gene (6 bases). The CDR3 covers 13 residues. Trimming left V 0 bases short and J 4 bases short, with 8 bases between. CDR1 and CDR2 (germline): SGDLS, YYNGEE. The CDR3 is CASSVATGYEQYF. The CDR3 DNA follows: TGTGCCAGCAGCGTAGCCACAGGGTACGAGCAGTACTTC.

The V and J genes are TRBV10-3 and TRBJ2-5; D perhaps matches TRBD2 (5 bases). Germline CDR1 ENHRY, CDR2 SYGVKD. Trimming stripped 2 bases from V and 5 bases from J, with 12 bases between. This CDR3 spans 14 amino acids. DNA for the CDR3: TGTGCCATCAGTGAGGTGGGAGTTCGGGAGACCCAGTACTTC. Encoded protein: CAISEVGVRETQYF.

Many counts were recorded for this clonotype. CDR3 amino acids: CASTLYGGTQYGYTF. The CDR3 DNA is TGTGCCAGCACCCTTTACGGGGGGACCCAGTATGGCTACACCTTC. This chain joins TRBV13 and TRBJ1-2; a possible D gene is TRBD1 (5 bases). V was pared by 7 bases and J by 5 bases, with 20 bases between. Looked up from germline, CDR1 is PRHDT and CDR2 is FYEKMQ (reference sequence). The CDR3 is 15 residues long.

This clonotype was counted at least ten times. CDR3 amino acids: CSVEETSLLFYNEQFF. CDR3 nucleotide sequence: TGCAGCGTTGAAGAGACCTCCCTGTTATTTTACAATGAGCAGTTCTTC. The gene calls are TRBV29-1 and TRBJ2-1; unclear D gene. The length of the CDR3 is 16 residues. V was shortened by 0 bases and J by 4 bases, with 16 bases between the two germline ends. The germline gives CDR1 SQVTM, CDR2 ANQGSEA.

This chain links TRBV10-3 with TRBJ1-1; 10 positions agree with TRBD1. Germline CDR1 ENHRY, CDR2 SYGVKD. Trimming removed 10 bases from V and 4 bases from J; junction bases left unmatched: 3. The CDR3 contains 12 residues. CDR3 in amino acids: CATWTGGTEAFF. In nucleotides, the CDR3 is TGTGCCACCTGGACAGGGGGCACTGAAGCTTTCTTT.

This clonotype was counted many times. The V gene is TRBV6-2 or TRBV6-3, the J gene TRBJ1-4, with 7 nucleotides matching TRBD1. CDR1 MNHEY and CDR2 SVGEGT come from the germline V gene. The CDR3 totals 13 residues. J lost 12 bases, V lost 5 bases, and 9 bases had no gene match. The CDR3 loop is CASSRADRAELFF. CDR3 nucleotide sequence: TGTGCCAGCAGTCGGGCCGACAGGGCGGAACTGTTTTTT.

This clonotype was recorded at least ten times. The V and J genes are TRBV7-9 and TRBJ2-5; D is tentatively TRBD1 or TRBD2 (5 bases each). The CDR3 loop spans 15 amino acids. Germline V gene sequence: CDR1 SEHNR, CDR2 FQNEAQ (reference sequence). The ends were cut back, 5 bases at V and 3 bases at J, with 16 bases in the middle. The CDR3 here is CASSPVLLGEETQYF. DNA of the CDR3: TGTGCCAGCAGCCCCGTACTTCTGGGGGAAGAGACCCAGTACTTC.

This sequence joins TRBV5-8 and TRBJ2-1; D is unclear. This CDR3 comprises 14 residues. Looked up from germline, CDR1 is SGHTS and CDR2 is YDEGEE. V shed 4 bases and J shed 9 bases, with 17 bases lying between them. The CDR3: CASSLASGRAEQFF. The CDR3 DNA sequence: TGTGCCAGCAGCCTCGCGTCCGGCCGAGCTGAGCAGTTCTTC.

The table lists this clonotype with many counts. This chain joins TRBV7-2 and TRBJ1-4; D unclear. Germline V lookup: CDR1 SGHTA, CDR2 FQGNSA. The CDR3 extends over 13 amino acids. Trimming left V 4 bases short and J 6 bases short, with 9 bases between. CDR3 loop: CASSSRADEKLFF. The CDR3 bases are TGTGCCAGCAGCTCCAGAGCCGATGAAAAACTGTTTTTT.

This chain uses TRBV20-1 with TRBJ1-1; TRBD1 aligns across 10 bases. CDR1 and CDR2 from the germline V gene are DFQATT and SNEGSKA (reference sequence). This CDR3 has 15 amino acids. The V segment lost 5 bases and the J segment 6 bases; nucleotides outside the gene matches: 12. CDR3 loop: CSAYSLDRGRPEAFF. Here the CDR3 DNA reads TGCAGTGCTTACTCACTTGACAGGGGGCGTCCTGAAGCTTTCTTT.

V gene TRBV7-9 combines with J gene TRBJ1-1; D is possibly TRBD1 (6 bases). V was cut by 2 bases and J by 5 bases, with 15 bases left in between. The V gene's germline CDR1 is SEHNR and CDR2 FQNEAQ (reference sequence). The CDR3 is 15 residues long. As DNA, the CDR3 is TGTGCCAGCAGCTTAATACTCGGTAGGGGGACTGAAGCTTTCTTT. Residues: CASSLILGRGTEAFF.

CDR3 nucleotide sequence: TGCAGCGTTGAAGGACAGGGCAATCAGCCCCAGCATTTT. Amino acids: CSVEGQGNQPQHF. The chain employs TRBV29-1 and TRBJ1-5; D may be TRBD1 (6 bases). Germline V CDR1 and CDR2: SQVTM, ANQGSEA. V was trimmed by 1 base and J by 2 bases, leaving 6 bases between them. The CDR3 consists of 13 residues. The full variable domain, with the rest looked up from reference TRBV29-1 and TRBJ1-5, is SAVISQKPSRDICQRGTSLTIQCQVDSQVTMMFWYRQQPGQSLTLIATANQGSEATYESGFVIDKFPISRPNLTFSTLTVSNMSPEDSSIYLCSVEGQGNQPQHFGDGTRLSIL.

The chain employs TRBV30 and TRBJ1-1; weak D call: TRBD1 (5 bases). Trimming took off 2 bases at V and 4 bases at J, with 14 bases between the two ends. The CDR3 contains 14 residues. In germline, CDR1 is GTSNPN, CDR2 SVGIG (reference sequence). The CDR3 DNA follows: TGTGCCTGGAGTTTTCAGGGTGTCAGCACTGAAGCTTTCTTT. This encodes CAWSFQGVSTEAFF.

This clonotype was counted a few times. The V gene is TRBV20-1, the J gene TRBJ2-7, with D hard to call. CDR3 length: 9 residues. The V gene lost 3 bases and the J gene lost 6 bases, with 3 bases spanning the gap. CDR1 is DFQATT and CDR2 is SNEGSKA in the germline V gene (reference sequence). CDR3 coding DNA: TGCAGTGCTAGTTTCGAGCAGTACTTC. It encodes CSASFEQYF.

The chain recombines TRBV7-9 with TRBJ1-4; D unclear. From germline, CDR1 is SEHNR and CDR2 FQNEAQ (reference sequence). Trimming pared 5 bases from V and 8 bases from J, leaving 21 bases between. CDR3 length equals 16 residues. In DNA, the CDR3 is TGTGCCAGCAGCGCCACCCGTCCGAGTCCGGGGGAAAAACTGTTTTTT. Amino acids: CASSATRPSPGEKLFF.

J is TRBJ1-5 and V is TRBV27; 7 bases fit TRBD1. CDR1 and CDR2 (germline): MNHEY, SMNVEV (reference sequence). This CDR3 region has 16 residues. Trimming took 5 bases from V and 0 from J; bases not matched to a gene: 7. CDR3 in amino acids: CASSQPQGVSNQPQHF. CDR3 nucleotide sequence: TGTGCCAGCAGTCAACCTCAGGGGGTTAGCAATCAGCCCCAGCATTTT.

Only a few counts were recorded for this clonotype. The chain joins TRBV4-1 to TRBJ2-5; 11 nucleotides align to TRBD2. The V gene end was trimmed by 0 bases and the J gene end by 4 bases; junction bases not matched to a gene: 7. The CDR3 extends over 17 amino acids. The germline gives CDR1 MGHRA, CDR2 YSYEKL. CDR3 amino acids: CASSQDDGTSGLETQYF. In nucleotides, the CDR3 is TGCGCCAGCAGCCAAGATGATGGGACTAGCGGACTAGAGACCCAGTACTTC.

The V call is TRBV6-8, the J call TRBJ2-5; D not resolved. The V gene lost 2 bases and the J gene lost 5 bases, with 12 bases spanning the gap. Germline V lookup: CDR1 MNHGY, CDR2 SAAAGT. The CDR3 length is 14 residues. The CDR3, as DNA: TGTGCCAGCAGTTACCCCGGACCCGGCGAGACCCAGTACTTC. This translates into CASSYPGPGETQYF.

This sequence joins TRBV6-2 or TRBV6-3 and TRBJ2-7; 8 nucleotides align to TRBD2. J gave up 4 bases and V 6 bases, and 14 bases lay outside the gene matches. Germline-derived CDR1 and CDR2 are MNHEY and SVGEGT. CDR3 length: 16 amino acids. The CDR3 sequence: CASSSLIAGSRYEQYF. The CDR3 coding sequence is TGTGCCAGCAGCTCTTTGATAGCGGGATCACGATACGAGCAGTACTTC.

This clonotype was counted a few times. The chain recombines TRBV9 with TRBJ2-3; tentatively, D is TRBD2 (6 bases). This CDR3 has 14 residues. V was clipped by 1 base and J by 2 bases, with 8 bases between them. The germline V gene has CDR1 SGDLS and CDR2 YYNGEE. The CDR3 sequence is CASSVRTNTDTQYF. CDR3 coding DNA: TGTGCCAGCAGCGTAAGGACTAACACAGATACGCAGTATTTT.

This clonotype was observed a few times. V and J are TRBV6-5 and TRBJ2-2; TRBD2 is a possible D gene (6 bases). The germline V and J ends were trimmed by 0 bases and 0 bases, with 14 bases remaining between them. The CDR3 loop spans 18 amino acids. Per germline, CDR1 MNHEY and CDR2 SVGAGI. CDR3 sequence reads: CASSYSFVAVPNTGELFF. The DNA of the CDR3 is TGTGCCAGCAGTTACTCGTTTGTAGCGGTTCCGAACACCGGGGAGCTGTTTTTT.

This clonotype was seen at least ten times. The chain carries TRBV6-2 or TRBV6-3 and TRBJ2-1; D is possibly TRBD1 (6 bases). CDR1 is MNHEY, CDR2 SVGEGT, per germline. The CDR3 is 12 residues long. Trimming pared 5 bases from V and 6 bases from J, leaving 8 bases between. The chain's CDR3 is CASSEQGNEQFF. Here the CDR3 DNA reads TGTGCCAGCAGTGAACAGGGCAATGAGCAGTTCTTC.

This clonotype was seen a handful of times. CDR3 sequence (DNA): TGCGCCAGCAGCTTGGGGGGGGTGAATCAAGAGACCCAGTACTTC. Translated, it gives CASSLGGVNQETQYF. The chain recombines TRBV5-1 with TRBJ2-5, with D possibly TRBD2 on 6 matching bases. Germline CDR1 and CDR2: SGHRS and YFSETQ. V shed 0 bases and J shed 2 bases, with 11 bases lying between them. CDR3 length: 15 amino acids.

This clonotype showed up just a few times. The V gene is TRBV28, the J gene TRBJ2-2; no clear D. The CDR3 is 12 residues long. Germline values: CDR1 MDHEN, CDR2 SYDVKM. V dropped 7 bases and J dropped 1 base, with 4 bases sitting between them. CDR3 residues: CASTMNTGELFF. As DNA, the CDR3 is TGTGCCAGCACCATGAACACCGGGGAGCTGTTTTTT.